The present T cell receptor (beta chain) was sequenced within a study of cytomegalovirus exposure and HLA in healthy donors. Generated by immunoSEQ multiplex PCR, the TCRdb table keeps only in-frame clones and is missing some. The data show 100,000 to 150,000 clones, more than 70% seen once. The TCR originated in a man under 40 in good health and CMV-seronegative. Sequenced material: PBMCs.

The CDR3 DNA reads as TGCAGCTTCTATATTGGAAACACCATATATTTT. This sequence encodes CSFYIGNTIYF. The chain employs TRBV29-1 and TRBJ1-3; D gene uncertain. The CDR3 extends over 11 amino acids. Trimming pared 8 bases from V and 3 bases from J, leaving 8 bases between. The germline V gene encodes CDR1 SQVTM and CDR2 ANQGSEA.